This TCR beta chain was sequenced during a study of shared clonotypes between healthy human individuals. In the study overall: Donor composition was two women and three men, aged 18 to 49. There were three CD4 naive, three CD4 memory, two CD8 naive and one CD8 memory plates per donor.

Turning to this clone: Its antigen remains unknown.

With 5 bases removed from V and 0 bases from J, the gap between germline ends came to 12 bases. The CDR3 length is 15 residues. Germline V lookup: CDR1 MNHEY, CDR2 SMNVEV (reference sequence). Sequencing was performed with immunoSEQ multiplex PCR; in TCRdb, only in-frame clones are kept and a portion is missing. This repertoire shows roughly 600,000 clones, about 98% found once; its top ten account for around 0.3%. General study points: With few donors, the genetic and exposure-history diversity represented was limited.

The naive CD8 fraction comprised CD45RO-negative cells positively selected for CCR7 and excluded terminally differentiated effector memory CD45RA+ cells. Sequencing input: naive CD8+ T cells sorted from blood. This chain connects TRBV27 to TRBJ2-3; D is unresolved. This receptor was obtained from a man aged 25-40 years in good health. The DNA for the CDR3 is TGTGCCAGCAGTCCCCCCCCGGGTAGCACAGATACGCAGTATTTT. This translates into CASSPPPGSTDTQYF.